A single sample gave rise to the 31 T cell receptor beta chains below, sequenced in a study of blood T cell repertoires in COVID-19 (dated by TCRdb to about 2020). The library was obtained by the immunoSEQ multiplex PCR assay. Entries here come from immuneACCESS through TCRdb and include only in-frame sequences with V and J called. Some clones fail to appear in such tables; in the studies checked, an unresolved V gene covers under half of the shortfall, and the cause of the remainder is unknown. The sample table records under 400,000 clones; around nine tenths of these occur just once. Over 1% of the sample is taken by the ten largest. Sequencing was done on a sample of PBMCs or T cells enriched from blood (not recorded which). These receptors were obtained from a woman aged 30 to 39 who had been exposed to COVID-19.

This rearrangement joins TRBV7-2 to TRBJ1-1; 9 bases are shared with TRBD1. With 5 bases clipped from V and 3 bases from J, the junction kept 4 bases outside the gene matches. The CDR3 length is 14 residues. Germline CDR1 SGHTA, CDR2 FQGNSA. CDR3 sequence (DNA): TGTGCCAGCAGCCAACAGGGGGCGGACACTGAAGCTTTCTTT. Translation: CASSQQGADTEAFF.

The chain combines TRBV18 with TRBJ1-2, with 7 bases fitting TRBD1. V was clipped by 2 bases and J by 4 bases; unmatched bases: 7. Germline assignment: CDR1 KGHSH and CDR2 LQKENI. The CDR3 spans 15 residues. DNA of the CDR3: TGTGCCAGCTCACCAGAGGGGGCAGGAGGCTATGGCTACACCTTC. This encodes CASSPEGAGGYGYTF.

The J gene is TRBJ2-7, the V gene TRBV18; TRBD2 agrees at 8 bases. The CDR3 totals 16 residues. Germline V CDR1 and CDR2: KGHSH, LQKENI. Germline trimming cut 6 bases from V and 0 bases from J; bases unmatched to any gene: 10. The CDR3 sequence is CASSQELGLASYEQYF. The CDR3 coding sequence is TGTGCCAGCTCGCAAGAACTCGGACTAGCCTCCTACGAGCAGTACTTC.

This chain connects TRBV24-1 to TRBJ2-1; D remains unclear. Looked up from germline, CDR1 is KGHDR and CDR2 is SFDVKD. Trimming pared 4 bases from V and 3 bases from J, leaving 6 bases between. This CDR3 is built from 13 residues. CDR3 sequence: CATSDPNYNEQFF. CDR3 sequence (DNA): TGTGCCACCAGTGACCCTAACTACAATGAGCAGTTCTTC.

This clone was seen just once. The rearrangement joins TRBV4-2 to TRBJ2-2; 8 bases agree with TRBD1. V was clipped by 2 bases and J by 2 bases; unmatched bases: 1. Germline V gene data show CDR1 as LGHNA and CDR2 as YNFKEQ. This CDR3 has 15 residues. CDR3 DNA sequence: TGTGCCAGCAGCCAACAGGGGGCAAACACCGGGGAGCTGTTTTTT. Its translation: CASSQQGANTGELFF.

The rearrangement joins TRBV12-3 or TRBV12-4 to TRBJ2-7; unclear D gene. Between the trimmed V and J ends, which lost 3 bases and 0 bases, there was a span of 6 bases. The CDR3 loop spans 13 amino acids. The CDR3 region has the DNA TGTGCCAGCAGTTTTCCCCACTCCTACGAGCAGTACTTC. Its protein product is CASSFPHSYEQYF.

The CDR3 loop reads CASSQGAGVVNSPLHF. In DNA, the CDR3 is TGTGCCAGCAGCCAAGGGGCCGGGGTAGTTAATTCACCCCTCCACTTT. The chain has TRBV3-1 (or the pseudogene TRBV3-2) and TRBJ1-6, with unresolved D. Germline lookup yields CDR1 LGHDT and CDR2 YNNKEL (reference sequence). V was pared by 1 base and J by 6 bases, with 13 bases between. CDR3 length equals 16 residues.

The chain uses TRBV28 and TRBJ1-1; D is unresolved. Trimming removed 9 bases from V and 0 bases from J, with 5 bases in between. This CDR3 has 11 amino acids. Germline-derived CDR1 and CDR2 are MDHEN and SYDVKM. The CDR3 sequence: CASIMNTEAFF. CDR3 DNA sequence: TGTGCCAGTATAATGAACACTGAAGCTTTCTTT.

The V and J genes are TRBV12-5 and TRBJ2-7, with D possibly matching TRBD2 (6 bases). Germline loops: CDR1 LGHNT, CDR2 FRNRAP. The CDR3 length is 16 residues. V lost 0 bases and J 3 bases, leaving 15 bases between the germline ends. The CDR3 sequence: CASGLVRSSGDYEQYF. Written as DNA, the CDR3 is TGTGCTAGTGGTTTGGTACGGAGTAGCGGAGACTACGAGCAGTACTTC.

The chain recombines TRBV3-1 (or the pseudogene TRBV3-2) with TRBJ2-1, with a tentative D call TRBD1 (5 bases). Germline V gene lookup returns CDR1 LGHDT and CDR2 YNNKEL (reference sequence). The CDR3 consists of 16 residues. With 4 bases removed from V and 2 bases from J, the gap between germline ends came to 15 bases. CDR3 residues: CASSRVGQMAYNEQFF. The CDR3 region has the DNA TGTGCCAGCAGCCGAGTGGGGCAAATGGCCTACAATGAGCAGTTCTTC.

V usage is TRBV14 and J usage is TRBJ2-3; weak D call: TRBD2 (6 bases). V gave up 1 base and J gave up 3 bases, with 20 bases separating them. The CDR3 extends over 18 amino acids. CDR1 and CDR2 from the germline V gene are SGHDN and FVKESK. CDR3 amino acids: CASSQVATRVVFTDTQYF. CDR3 nucleotide sequence: TGTGCCAGCAGCCAAGTGGCGACTAGAGTAGTCTTTACAGATACGCAGTATTTT.

The CDR3 region is CASRSLGGDTQYF. The CDR3 DNA is TGTGCCAGCAGGAGCTTGGGAGGAGATACGCAGTATTTT. The chain is built from TRBV6-5 and TRBJ2-3; a possible D gene is TRBD2 (6 bases). V lost 6 bases and J 5 bases, leaving 12 bases between the germline ends. CDR3 length: 13 residues. Looked up from germline, CDR1 is MNHEY and CDR2 is SVGAGI.

The chain combines TRBV6-5 with TRBJ1-4; TRBD1 agrees at 7 bases. Germline loops: CDR1 MNHEY, CDR2 SVGAGI. This CDR3 is built from 14 residues. Trimming at V came to 6 bases and at J to 5 bases, leaving 6 bases not matched to a gene. The CDR3 coding sequence is TGTGCCAGCAGCATCAGGGGGTCGAATGAAAAACTGTTTTTT. Translating it yields CASSIRGSNEKLFF.

This clone was seen just once. The CDR3 sequence is CASSLTEITEAFF. Here the CDR3 DNA reads TGCGCCAGCAGCTTGACAGAAATCACTGAAGCTTTCTTT. The V gene is TRBV5-1, the J gene TRBJ1-1; unclear D gene. Trimming removed 1 base at V and 4 bases at J, with 8 bases between. The CDR3 consists of 13 residues. Germline V gene sequence: CDR1 SGHRS, CDR2 YFSETQ.

The chain is built from TRBV27 and TRBJ1-6; 7 bases fit TRBD1. The V and J ends lost 4 bases and 7 bases, in that order; junction bases with no gene match: 10. CDR3 length: 16 amino acids. The germline CDR1 and CDR2 sequences are MNHEY and SMNVEV (reference sequence). CDR3 region: CASSSPDQGGNSPLHF. The CDR3 DNA reads TGTGCCAGCAGTTCGCCCGACCAGGGGGGAAATTCACCCCTCCACTTT.

This rearrangement joins TRBV6-5 to TRBJ2-7; 7 bases are shared with TRBD2. CDR3 length equals 15 residues. Germline assignment: CDR1 MNHEY and CDR2 SVGAGI. The V gene end was trimmed by 2 bases and the J gene end by 2 bases; junction bases not matched to a gene: 6. The CDR3 loop is CASSYGLGSAYEQYF. In DNA, the CDR3 is TGTGCCAGCAGTTACGGACTAGGATCAGCCTACGAGCAGTACTTC.

This chain joins TRBV2 and TRBJ1-4, with D possibly TRBD1 on 6 matching bases. Trimming removed 6 bases from V and 3 bases from J, with 8 bases in between. The CDR3 sequence is 13 residues long. The germline gives CDR1 SNHLY, CDR2 FYNNEI. The CDR3 sequence: CASRTGPNEKLFF. CDR3 DNA sequence: TGTGCCAGCAGGACAGGCCCTAATGAAAAACTGTTTTTT.

V usage is TRBV27 and J usage is TRBJ2-1, with a possible D match to TRBD2 (5 bases). The CDR3 length is 14 residues. Germline-derived CDR1 and CDR2 are MNHEY and SMNVEV (reference sequence). Trimming left V 7 bases short and J 8 bases short, with 18 bases between. This CDR3 is CASNVREKGHEQFF. For the CDR3, the DNA is TGTGCCAGCAACGTGAGGGAGAAAGGACATGAGCAGTTCTTC.

V usage is TRBV9 and J usage is TRBJ2-7; TRBD2 is a possible D gene (6 bases). Between the trimmed V and J ends, which lost 3 bases and 11 bases, there was a span of 21 bases. The CDR3 extends over 14 amino acids. In germline, CDR1 is SGDLS, CDR2 YYNGEE. DNA of the CDR3: TGTGCCAGCAGCGCCTCTTCCTCTGGGGGGTTGAAGTACTTC. It translates to CASSASSSGGLKYF.

This clone has only one observation. V usage is TRBV30 and J usage is TRBJ2-5; 9 bases are shared with TRBD1. J lost 4 bases, V lost 5 bases, and 2 bases had no gene match. The germline V gene encodes CDR1 GTSNPN and CDR2 SVGIG (reference sequence). The CDR3 loop spans 12 amino acids. Here the CDR3 DNA reads TGTGCCTGGGACAGGGGGGCAGAGACCCAGTACTTC. This gives the protein CAWDRGAETQYF. The full variable domain, completed using reference TRBV30 and TRBJ2-5, is SQTIHQWPATLVQPVGSPLSLECTVEGTSNPNLYWYRQAAGRGLQLLFYSVGIGQISSEVPQNLSASRPQDRQFILSSKKLLLSDSGFYLCAWDRGAETQYFGPGTRLLVL.

As DNA, the CDR3 is TGTGCCAGCAGCTTCCTAGATCTAGCCAAAAACATTCAGTACTTC. Its protein is CASSFLDLAKNIQYF. The chain joins TRBV7-9 to TRBJ2-4; D gene unclear. Germline V gene lookup returns CDR1 SEHNR and CDR2 FQNEAQ (reference sequence). The V end lost 3 bases, the J end lost 0 bases, and 9 bases lay between the germline ends. This CDR3 has 15 amino acids.

The rearrangement uses TRBV11-2 and TRBJ2-2, with 7 bases matching TRBD1. Germline V lookup: CDR1 SGHAT, CDR2 FQNNGV. CDR3 length: 15 amino acids. Losses at the gene ends were 1 base for V and 6 bases for J; bases not matched to a gene: 5. The CDR3: CASSLGLQGAGELFF. The DNA of the CDR3 is TGTGCCAGCAGCTTAGGACTTCAGGGGGCCGGGGAGCTGTTTTTT.

The rearrangement links TRBV7-8 to TRBJ2-7; no firm D call. Germline CDR1 SGHVS, CDR2 FQNEAQ. The CDR3 loop spans 12 amino acids. Deletions cut 5 bases from V and 4 bases from J, with 9 bases between. DNA for the CDR3: TGTGCCAGCAGCCCGGGTGGGTACGAGCAGTACTTC. Translating gives CASSPGGYEQYF. Based on the CDR3 plus reference TRBV7-8 and TRBJ2-7, the full variable domain is GAGVSQSPRYKVAKRGQDVALRCDPISGHVSLFWYQQALGQGPEFLTYFQNEAQLDKSGLPSDRFFAERPEGSVSTLKIQRTQQEDSAVYLCASSPGGYEQYFGPGTRLTVT.

This clone was detected only once. This chain uses TRBV28 with TRBJ2-3; D may be TRBD2 (6 bases). This CDR3 is built from 14 residues. With 6 bases removed from V and 0 bases from J, the gap between germline ends came to 10 bases. The germline V gene has CDR1 MDHEN and CDR2 SYDVKM. The DNA of the CDR3 is TGTGCCAGCAGCACCGGGACTAGCACAGATACGCAGTATTTT. As protein: CASSTGTSTDTQYF.

The gene calls are TRBV14 and TRBJ2-7; D is perhaps TRBD2 (5 bases). Between the trimmed V and J ends, which lost 3 bases and 3 bases, there was a span of 12 bases. The CDR3 runs 14 residues. Germline lookup yields CDR1 SGHDN and CDR2 FVKESK. This chain's CDR3 is CASSHPGTHYEQYF. The DNA of the CDR3 is TGTGCCAGCAGCCACCCGGGAACACACTACGAGCAGTACTTC.

The CDR3: CASSPTGLADPNNEQFF. For the CDR3, the DNA is TGTGCCAGCAGCCCGACAGGGTTAGCAGATCCTAACAATGAGCAGTTCTTC. The genes are TRBV5-6 and TRBJ2-1, with TRBD1 identical over 7 bases. Germline lookup yields CDR1 SGHDT and CDR2 YYEEEE. The CDR3 is made up of 17 amino acids. With 4 bases clipped from V and 5 bases from J, the junction kept 15 bases outside the gene matches.

As for this clone: Within the sample, other DNA sequences also encode this same CDR3. The V gene is TRBV30, the J gene TRBJ1-5, with D possibly being TRBD1 (5 bases). Germline values: CDR1 GTSNPN, CDR2 SVGIG (reference sequence). The germline V and J ends were trimmed by 0 bases and 4 bases, with 7 bases remaining between them. The CDR3 has 13 amino acids. CDR3 amino acids: CAWSVRGNQPQHF. The CDR3 nucleotides are TGTGCCTGGAGTGTACGGGGGAATCAGCCCCAGCATTTT.

V gene TRBV28 combines with J gene TRBJ1-5, with a weak D call TRBD1 (5 bases). CDR3 size: 14 residues. Germline V gene data show CDR1 as MDHEN and CDR2 as SYDVKM. Trimming shortened V by 7 bases and J by 1 base, and 11 bases separated the two germline ends. In DNA form, the CDR3 reads TGTGCCAGCACTAGGGGCTTGAGCAATCAGCCCCAGCATTTT. Its translation: CASTRGLSNQPQHF.

The rearrangement links TRBV18 to TRBJ2-5; D possibly corresponds to TRBD2 (6 bases). The CDR3 runs to 13 residues. Germline V CDR1 and CDR2: KGHSH, LQKENI. Trimming pared 2 bases from V and 5 bases from J, leaving 9 bases between. Here the CDR3 reads CASSPASGETQYF. DNA of the CDR3: TGTGCCAGCTCACCAGCCAGCGGGGAGACCCAGTACTTC. Combining the CDR3 with reference TRBV18 and TRBJ2-5 gives the whole variable domain NAGVMQNPRHLVRRRGQEARLRCSPMKGHSHVYWYRQLPEEGLKFMVYLQKENIIDESGMPKERFSAEFPKEGPSILRIQQVVRGDSAAYFCASSPASGETQYFGPGTRLLVL.

This clone was seen a handful of times. This sequence joins TRBV27 and TRBJ2-2, with TRBD2 matching 11 bases. The CDR3 is 16 amino acids. Germline CDR1 is MNHEY and CDR2 is SMNVEV (reference sequence). The V and J ends lost 6 bases and 7 bases, in that order; junction bases with no gene match: 10. The CDR3 protein is CASRSPLAGAGGELFF. The CDR3 DNA reads as TGTGCCAGCAGATCCCCACTAGCGGGAGCTGGCGGGGAGCTGTTTTTT.

The chain couples TRBV7-9 to TRBJ1-1; unclear D gene. Deletions cut 5 bases from V and 1 base from J, with 8 bases between. The length of the CDR3 is 13 residues. CDR1 is SEHNR and CDR2 is FQNEAQ in the germline V gene (reference sequence). The CDR3 region has the DNA TGTGCCAGCAGCGCTGGCGGGAACACTGAAGCTTTCTTT. Protein sequence: CASSAGGNTEAFF.